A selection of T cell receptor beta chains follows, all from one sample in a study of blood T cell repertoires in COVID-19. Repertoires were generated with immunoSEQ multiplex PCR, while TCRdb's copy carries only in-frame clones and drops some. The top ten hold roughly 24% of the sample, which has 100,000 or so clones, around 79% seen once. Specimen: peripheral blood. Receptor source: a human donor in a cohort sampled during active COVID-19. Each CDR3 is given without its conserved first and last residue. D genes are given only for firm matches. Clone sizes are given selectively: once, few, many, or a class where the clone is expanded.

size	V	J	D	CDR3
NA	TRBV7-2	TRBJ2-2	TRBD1	ASRRDSSNTGELF
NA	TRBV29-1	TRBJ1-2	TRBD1	SVRQGADYGYT
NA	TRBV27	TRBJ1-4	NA	ASSLRSASTNEKLF
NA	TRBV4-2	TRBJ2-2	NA	ASSQGATNTGELF
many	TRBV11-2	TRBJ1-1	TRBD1	ASSFEGTGSEAF
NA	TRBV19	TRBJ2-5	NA	ASSSAGRGSQY
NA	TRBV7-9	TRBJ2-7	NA	ASSLSRVPYEQY
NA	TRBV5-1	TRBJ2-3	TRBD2	ASSLVPAGRSTDTQY
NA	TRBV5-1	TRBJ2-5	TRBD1	ASSQGAKETQY
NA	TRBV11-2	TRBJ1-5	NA	ASSLGNGGGQPQH
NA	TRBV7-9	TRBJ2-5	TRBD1	ASRQMTGTGEETQY
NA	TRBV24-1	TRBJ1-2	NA	ATSDFRGYGYT
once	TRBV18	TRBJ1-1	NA	ASSTQGMNTEAF
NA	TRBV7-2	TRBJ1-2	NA	ASSLDRGRVTIGYT
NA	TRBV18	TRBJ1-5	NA	ASSPNGGSNQPQH
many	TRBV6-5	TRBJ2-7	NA	ASRYAGFDSYEQY
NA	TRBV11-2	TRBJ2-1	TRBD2	ASSLVGTSGAYNEQF
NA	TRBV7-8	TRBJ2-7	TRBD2	ASSRDGLAYEQY
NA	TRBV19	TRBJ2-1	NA	ASSKRTAIYNEQF
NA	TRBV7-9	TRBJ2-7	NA	ASSTGLKRHEQY
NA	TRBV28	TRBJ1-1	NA	ASSLLRGGNTEAF
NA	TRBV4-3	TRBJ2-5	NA	ASSQGVQRAQETQY